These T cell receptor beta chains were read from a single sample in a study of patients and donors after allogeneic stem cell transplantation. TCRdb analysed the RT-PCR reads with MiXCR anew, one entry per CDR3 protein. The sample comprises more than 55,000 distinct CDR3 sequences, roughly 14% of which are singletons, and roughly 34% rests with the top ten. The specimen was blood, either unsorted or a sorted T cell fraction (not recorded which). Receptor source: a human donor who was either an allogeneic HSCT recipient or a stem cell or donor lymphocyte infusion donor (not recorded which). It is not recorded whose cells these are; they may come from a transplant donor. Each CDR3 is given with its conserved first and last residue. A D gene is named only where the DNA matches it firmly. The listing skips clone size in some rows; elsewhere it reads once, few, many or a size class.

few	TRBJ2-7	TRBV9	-	TGTGCCAGCGGCCCAGGGGCCCTGGACTACGAGCAGTACTTC	CASGPGALDYEQYF
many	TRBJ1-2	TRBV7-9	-	TGTGCCAGCAGCTTAGGGGGGGAACTTAACTATGGCTACACCTTC	CASSLGGELNYGYTF
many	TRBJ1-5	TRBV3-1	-	TGTGCCAGCAGCCAAGACGGGTGGGTCAATCAGCCCCAGCATTTT	CASSQDGWVNQPQHF
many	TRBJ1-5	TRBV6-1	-	TGTGCCAGCAGTACCCGGGACCGAGGGGGGAATCAGCCCCAGCATTTT	CASSTRDRGGNQPQHF
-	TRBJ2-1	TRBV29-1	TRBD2	TGCAGCGTTGAGCCTAGCGGGACTTACAATGAGCAGTTCTTC	CSVEPSGTYNEQFF
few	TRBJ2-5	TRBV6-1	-	TGTGCCAGCAGTGAACCGGGGGCAGAGACCCAGTACTTC	CASSEPGAETQYF
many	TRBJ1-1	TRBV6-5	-	TGTGCCAGCAGTTTCTTTTCTACACCGAACACTGAAGCTTTCTTT	CASSFFSTPNTEAFF
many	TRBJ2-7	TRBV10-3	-	TGTGCCATCAGTGGACTAGAAATCCACGAGCAGTACTTC	CAISGLEIHEQYF
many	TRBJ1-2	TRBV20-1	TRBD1	TGCAGTGCTAGAGAGCCCCGGGACAGCTATGGCTACACCTTC	CSAREPRDSYGYTF
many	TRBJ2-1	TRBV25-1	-	TGTGCCAGCAGTGACGACATGCAGTCCGTTTCCGATGAGCAGTTCTTC	CASSDDMQSVSDEQFF
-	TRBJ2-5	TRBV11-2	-	TGTGCCAGCAGCCCAACAGTAGGGGGTGAGACCCAGTACTTC	CASSPTVGGETQYF
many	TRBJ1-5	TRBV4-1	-	TGCGCCAGCAGCCAAGATTCGGGCAGTTTTCAGCCCCAGCATTTT	CASSQDSGSFQPQHF
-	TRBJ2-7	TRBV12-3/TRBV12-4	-	TGTGCCAGCAGCAAAACTTACGAGCAGTACTTC	CASSKTYEQYF
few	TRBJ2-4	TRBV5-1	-	TGCGCCAGCAGCTTGGGTATAGAAGGAGGTGGGAAAAACATTCAGTACTTC	CASSLGIEGGGKNIQYF
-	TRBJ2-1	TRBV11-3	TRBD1	TGTGCCAGTTCCGGGACAGGGTCCTACAATGAGCAGTTCTTC	CASSGTGSYNEQFF
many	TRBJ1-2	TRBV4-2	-	TGTGCCAGCAGCCAAGATCAGGGGTCGAACTATGGCTACACCTTC	CASSQDQGSNYGYTF
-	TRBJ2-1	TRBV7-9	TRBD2	TGTGCCAGCAGCTTTGAGCGGGAGAGCTATGAGCAGTTCTTC	CASSFERESYEQFF
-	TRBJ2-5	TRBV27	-	TGTGCCAGCAGTCCCGTACGGGAGTACCAAGAGACCCAGTACTTC	CASSPVREYQETQYF
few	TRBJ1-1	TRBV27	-	TGTGCCAGCAGTTTAAGTACGATAGGTGAAGCTTTCTTT	CASSLSTIGEAFF
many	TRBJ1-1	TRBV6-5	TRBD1	TGTGCCAGCAGCTGGGGGACAGATACTGAAGCTTTCTTT	CASSWGTDTEAFF
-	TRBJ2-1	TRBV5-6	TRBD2	TGTGCCAGCAGCCGGCCGGGACTAGCGGTCTACAATGAGCAGTTCTTC	CASSRPGLAVYNEQFF
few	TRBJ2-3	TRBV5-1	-	TGCGCCAGCAGCTTAGGCGATCCTAGCACAGATACGCAGTATTTT	CASSLGDPSTDTQYF
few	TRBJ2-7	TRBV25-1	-	TGTGCCAGCAGTGAACTAGGGGCCTACGAGCAGTACTTC	CASSELGAYEQYF
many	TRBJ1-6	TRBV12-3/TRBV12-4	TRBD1	TGTGCCAGCAGTTTAGGAAGGGACAGGGGACAGTTGAATTCACCCCTCCACTTT	CASSLGRDRGQLNSPLHF
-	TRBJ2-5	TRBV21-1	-	TGTGCCAGCAGCAAAGTCCCAGAGCCCCAAGAGACCCAGTACTTC	CASSKVPEPQETQYF
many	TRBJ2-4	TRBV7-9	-	TGTGCCAGCAGCTTACCGGACGGGGGCGGGGAAAAAAACATTCAGTACTTC	CASSLPDGGGEKNIQYF
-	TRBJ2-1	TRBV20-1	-	TGCAGTGCTCCCGGCAGGGGCGATATGAATGAGCAGTTCTTC	CSAPGRGDMNEQFF
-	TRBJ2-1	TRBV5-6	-	TGTGCCAGCAGCTTCATGGGCTTCACGGGCAATGAGCAGTTCTTC	CASSFMGFTGNEQFF
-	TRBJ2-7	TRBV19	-	TGTGCCAGTAGTATCTGGCTGACGAGCTCCTACGAGCAGTACTTC	CASSIWLTSSYEQYF
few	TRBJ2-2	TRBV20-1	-	TGCAGTGCTAGACCAGGGTTCGACACCGGGGAGCTGTTTTTT	CSARPGFDTGELFF
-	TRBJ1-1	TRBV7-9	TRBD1	TGTGCCAGCAGCCCCGGTCCGGGACAGGGAGGGTCCACTGAAGCTTTCTTT	CASSPGPGQGGSTEAFF
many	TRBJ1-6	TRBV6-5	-	TGTGCCAGCAGACCTCGGGACACCTATAATTCACCCCTCCACTTT	CASRPRDTYNSPLHF
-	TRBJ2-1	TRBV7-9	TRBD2	TGTGCCAGCAGCCCAAGCGGGAGTCCCTACAATGAGCAGTTCTTC	CASSPSGSPYNEQFF
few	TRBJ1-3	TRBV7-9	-	TGTGCCAGCAGCTTAGTGGGTACACTGGGTTACACCATATATTTT	CASSLVGTLGYTIYF
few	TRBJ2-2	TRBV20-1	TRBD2	TGCAGTGCTAGAGATGGCGGGAGGGCCGACACCGGGGAGCTGTTTTTT	CSARDGGRADTGELFF
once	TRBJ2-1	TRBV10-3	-	TGTGCCATAACCGCGGGGGCTAGACAACCCCAGGAGCAGTTCTTC	CAITAGARQPQEQFF
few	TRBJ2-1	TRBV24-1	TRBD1	TGTGCCACCAGTGAATCAGGGGGAGTGAATGAGCAGTTCTTC	CATSESGGVNEQFF
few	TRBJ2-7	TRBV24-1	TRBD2	TGTGCCACCAGTGCCGGGCGGGAGGCGACTACCTACGAGCAGTACTTC	CATSAGREATTYEQYF
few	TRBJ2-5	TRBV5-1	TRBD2	TGCGCCAGCAGCTTCTCTAGCGGAACGTACCAAGAGACCCAGTACTTC	CASSFSSGTYQETQYF
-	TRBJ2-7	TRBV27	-	TGTGCCAGCAGTTTATCGCGGGCCTACGAGCAGTACTTC	CASSLSRAYEQYF
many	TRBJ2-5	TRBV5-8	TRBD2	TGTGCCAGCAGCTTACTAGCGGGACGAGAAGAGACCCAGTACTTC	CASSLLAGREETQYF
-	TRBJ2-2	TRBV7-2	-	TGTGCCAGCAGTTCAGGGGGCGCGACTAGCCTAAACACCGGGGAGCTGTTTTTT	CASSSGGATSLNTGELFF